The present T cell receptor (beta chain) was sequenced within a study of blood T cell repertoires in COVID-19. Clones were sequenced by immunoSEQ multiplex PCR, and TCRdb holds only the in-frame ones, with some missing. In the table there are under 150,000 clones, about 90% of which are singletons. There are 14 residues in the CDR3. Germline V gene sequence: CDR1 MDHEN, CDR2 SYDVKM. V lost 5 bases and J 4 bases, leaving 12 bases between the germline ends. The J gene is TRBJ1-5, the V gene TRBV28; weak D call: TRBD1 (5 bases). The source is a woman between 45 and 60 years old with acute or convalescent COVID-19. Material for sequencing was peripheral blood. This chain's CDR3 is CASSPGGGNQPQHF. The CDR3 coding sequence is TGTGCCAGCAGTCCCGGGGGTGGTAATCAGCCCCAGCATTTT.